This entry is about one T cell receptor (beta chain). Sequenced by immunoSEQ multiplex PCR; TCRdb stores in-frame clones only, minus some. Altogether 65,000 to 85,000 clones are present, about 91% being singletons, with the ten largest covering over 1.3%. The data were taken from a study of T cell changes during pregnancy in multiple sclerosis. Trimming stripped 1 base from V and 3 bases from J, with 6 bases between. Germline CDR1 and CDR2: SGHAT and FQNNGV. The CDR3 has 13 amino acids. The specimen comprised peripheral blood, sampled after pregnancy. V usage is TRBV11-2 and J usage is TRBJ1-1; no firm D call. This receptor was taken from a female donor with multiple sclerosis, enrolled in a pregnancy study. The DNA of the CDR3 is TGTGCCAGCAGCTTAGGGCTTTACACTGAAGCTTTCTTT. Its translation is CASSLGLYTEAFF.